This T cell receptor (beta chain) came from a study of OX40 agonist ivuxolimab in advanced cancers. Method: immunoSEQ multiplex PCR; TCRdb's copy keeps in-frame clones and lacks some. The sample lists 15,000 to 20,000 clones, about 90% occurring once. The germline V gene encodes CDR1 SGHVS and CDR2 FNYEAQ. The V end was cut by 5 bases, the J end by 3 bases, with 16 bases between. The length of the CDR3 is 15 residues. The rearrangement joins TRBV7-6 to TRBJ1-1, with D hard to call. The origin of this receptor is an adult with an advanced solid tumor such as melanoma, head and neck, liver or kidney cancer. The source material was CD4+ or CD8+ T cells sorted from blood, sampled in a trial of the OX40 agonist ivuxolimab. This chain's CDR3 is CASSRDPGIDTEAFF. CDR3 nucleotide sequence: TGTGCCAGCAGCCGAGACCCCGGGATTGACACTGAAGCTTTCTTT.